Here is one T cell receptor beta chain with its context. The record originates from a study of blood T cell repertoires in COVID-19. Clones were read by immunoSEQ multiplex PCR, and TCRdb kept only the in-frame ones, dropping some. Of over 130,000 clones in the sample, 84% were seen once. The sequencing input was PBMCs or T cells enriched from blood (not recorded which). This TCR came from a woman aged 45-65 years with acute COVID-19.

The CDR3 loop is CASSLGAGLQYQETQYF. In DNA, the CDR3 is TGCGCCAGCAGCTTGGGGGCGGGACTACAGTACCAAGAGACCCAGTACTTC. This chain links TRBV5-1 with TRBJ2-5; 7 bases are shared with TRBD2. The CDR3 covers 17 residues. Germline V gives CDR1 SGHRS, CDR2 YFSETQ. Trimming took 0 bases from V and 0 from J; bases not matched to a gene: 8.